This T cell receptor (beta chain) was profiled in a study of cytomegalovirus exposure and HLA in healthy donors. Findings of the study overall: As confirmed in vitro, three CMV-associated chains were specific for CMV antigens.

The CDR3 consists of 13 residues. V shed 6 bases and J 5 bases; nucleotides not matched to a gene: 4. The germline gives CDR1 MNHNY, CDR2 SVGAGI (reference sequence). It was with 60 Vbeta and 13 Jbeta primers that the PCR ran. The repertoire was sequenced with immunoSEQ multiplex PCR; TCRdb's copy has only in-frame clones and lacks some. The table lists around 200,000 clones, about 80% of them singletons. This clone is a singleton in its sample. The antigen remains unidentified. This sequence was found in a woman aged 25 to 45 in good health and CMV-seropositive. The sample comprised PBMCs. This chain uses TRBV6-6 with TRBJ1-5; 7 bases line up with TRBD1. CDR3 coding DNA: TGTGCCAGCAGCGACAGGGAGTATCAGCCCCAGCATTTT. This translates into CASSDREYQPQHF.